The 9 T cell receptor beta chains listed next were all sequenced from one sample in a study of T cell responses to AZD1222 COVID-19 vaccine. TCRdb's table, derived via immunoSEQ multiplex PCR, lists solely in-frame clones and lacks some. The repertoire consists of under 200,000 clones, with roughly 88% occurring once and the leading ten covering 4.3%. Specimen: peripheral blood, collected 28 days after the second AZD1222 dose. These receptors originate from an adult who received the AZD1222 COVID-19 vaccine.

The CDR3, as DNA: TGTGCCAGCAGTGAGGAGGGGGAGAGATCACCCCTCCACTTT. Its protein product is CASSEEGERSPLHF. The chain carries TRBV6-4 and TRBJ1-6; tentative D call: TRBD1 (6 bases). This CDR3 has 14 amino acids. V was cut by 3 bases and J by 10 bases, with 13 bases left in between. Germline V gene lookup returns CDR1 MRHNA and CDR2 SNTAGT.

The chain carries TRBV6-6 and TRBJ1-2, with 10 bases aligning to TRBD1. This CDR3 is 14 amino acids long. With 2 bases clipped from V and 8 bases from J, the junction kept 5 bases outside the gene matches. CDR1 is MNHNY, CDR2 SVGAGI, per germline (reference sequence). The CDR3 is CASSYPGTGDGYTF. The CDR3 bases are TGTGCCAGCAGTTACCCTGGGACAGGGGACGGCTACACCTTC.

Comments on this clone: This sample also contains other DNA sequences that code for the same CDR3. The chain uses TRBV5-1 and TRBJ1-1; D not certain. Trimming cost V 0 bases and J 0 bases, with 6 bases left between them. The CDR3 is made up of 14 amino acids. Germline V gene sequence: CDR1 SGHRS, CDR2 YFSETQ. CDR3 DNA: TGCGCCAGCAGCTTGGGAGGGTTGAACACTGAAGCTTTCTTT. Residues: CASSLGGLNTEAFF.

The J gene is TRBJ1-4, the V gene TRBV25-1, with D unclear. This CDR3 is 11 amino acids long. V lost 6 bases to trimming and J lost 7 bases, with 6 bases between them. Germline assignment: CDR1 MGHDK and CDR2 SYGVNS. The CDR3 reads CASSLGEKLFF. The CDR3 coding sequence is TGTGCCAGCAGCTTAGGTGAAAAACTGTTTTTT.

The rearrangement links TRBV5-4 to TRBJ1-2; TRBD1 might be the D (5 bases). CDR1 is SGHNT, CDR2 YYREEE, per germline (reference sequence). V shed 3 bases and J shed 8 bases, with 17 bases lying between them. The CDR3 loop spans 14 amino acids. CDR3 sequence (DNA): TGTGCCAGCAGCTATTCGGGCAGGGTGGGAGGCTACACCTTC. Translation: CASSYSGRVGGYTF.

The chain links TRBV6-1 to TRBJ1-2; a weak D match, TRBD1 (6 bases). The V gene's germline CDR1 is MNHNS and CDR2 SASEGT. CDR3 length equals 15 residues. V was clipped by 3 bases and J by 3 bases, with 14 bases between them. The chain's CDR3 is CASSEGGGSDYGYTF. The DNA for the CDR3 is TGTGCCAGCAGTGAGGGGGGGGGCTCGGACTATGGCTACACCTTC.

The count of this clone is one. The CDR3 sequence is CASSHGLDPGNTIYF. For the CDR3, the DNA is TGCGCCAGCAGCCACGGGCTCGATCCTGGAAACACCATATATTTT. V usage is TRBV4-3 and J usage is TRBJ1-3, with D hard to call. V lost 3 bases and J lost 2, with 11 bases in between. The CDR3 totals 15 residues. Germline V CDR1 and CDR2: LGHNA, YSLEER.

This clone has a handful of counts. This chain uses TRBV29-1 with TRBJ2-1; D perhaps matches TRBD1 (5 bases). The V gene lost 3 bases and the J gene lost 5 bases, with 11 bases spanning the gap. CDR1 and CDR2 (germline): SQVTM, ANQGSEA. This CDR3 comprises 13 residues. This CDR3 reads CSVDKGLNNEQFF. The CDR3 region has the DNA TGCAGCGTTGATAAGGGGTTAAACAATGAGCAGTTCTTC.

The chain combines TRBV12-5 with TRBJ1-1; no reliable D call. The ends were cut back, 6 bases at V and 1 base at J, with 6 bases in the middle. The CDR3 extends over 12 amino acids. CDR1 is LGHNT, CDR2 FRNRAP, per germline. CDR3 DNA: TGTGCTAGTGGCCCCAAGAACACTGAAGCTTTCTTT. This sequence encodes CASGPKNTEAFF.